Listed below are T cell receptor beta chains from one sample, sequenced in a study of blood T cell repertoires in COVID-19. The assay was immunoSEQ multiplex PCR, and TCRdb's table has in-frame clones only and misses some. The top ten hold over 9% of the sample, which has around 250,000 clones, approximately 85% seen once. Sample: peripheral blood. These receptors originate from an elderly man with acute or convalescent COVID-19. Both conserved end residues are part of each CDR3. Each record gives: clone size, V gene, D gene, CDR3 length, J gene, CDR3 DNA, CDR3 protein. A D gene is named only where the DNA matches it firmly. Part of the rows lack a size; the others show once, few, many or a class for expanded clones.

size: -
V: TRBV5-1
D: -
length: 18
J: TRBJ2-2
DNA: TGCGCCAGCCAAGCGGGGCCCCTCAGGGGAAGGAACACCGGGGAGCTGTTTTTT
CDR3: CASQAGPLRGRNTGELFF

size: -
V: TRBV6-1
D: TRBD1
length: 18
J: TRBJ2-1
DNA: TGTGCCAGCAGTGGCCTGGCGTACCGGGACAGGGTGGGCCATGAGCAGTTCTTC
CDR3: CASSGLAYRDRVGHEQFF

size: -
V: TRBV3-1/TRBV3-2
D: TRBD2
length: 15
J: TRBJ2-7
DNA: TGTGCCAGCAGCCAAGGGGTAGCGGGGGGCTACGAGCAGTACTTC
CDR3: CASSQGVAGGYEQYF

size: once
V: TRBV14
D: -
length: 16
J: TRBJ2-1
DNA: TGTGCCAGCAGCCAAGCGGGGTCAAGCTCCTACAATGAGCAGTTCTTC
CDR3: CASSQAGSSSYNEQFF

size: few
V: TRBV18
D: -
length: 15
J: TRBJ1-5
DNA: TGTGCCAGCTCAATCGACAGTCTGAGCAATCAGCCCCAGCATTTT
CDR3: CASSIDSLSNQPQHF

size: few
V: TRBV15
D: TRBD1
length: 13
J: TRBJ1-2
DNA: TGTGCCACCAGCAGCGACAGGGGAATCCGCTACACCTTC
CDR3: CATSSDRGIRYTF

size: -
V: TRBV7-2
D: TRBD1
length: 15
J: TRBJ2-3
DNA: TGTGCCAGCAGCCCCGGCGGGACAGGGACGGATACGCAGTATTTT
CDR3: CASSPGGTGTDTQYF

size: -
V: TRBV6-2/TRBV6-3
D: -
length: 14
J: TRBJ2-1
DNA: TGTGCCAGCAGTTACGCGAGGGCTTACAATGAGCAGTTCTTC
CDR3: CASSYARAYNEQFF

size: -
V: TRBV7-9
D: TRBD2
length: 15
J: TRBJ2-1
DNA: TGTGCCAGCAGCTTGACTAGCGGGGGATACAATGAGCAGTTCTTC
CDR3: CASSLTSGGYNEQFF

size: -
V: TRBV15
D: TRBD1
length: 14
J: TRBJ1-1
DNA: TGTGCCACCAGCAGAGCCGACAGGGGCACTGAAGCTTTCTTT
CDR3: CATSRADRGTEAFF

size: -
V: TRBV7-2
D: TRBD2
length: 13
J: TRBJ2-1
DNA: TGTGCCAGCAGCCCACTAGCGGGGGGGAAAATGGTCTTC
CDR3: CASSPLAGGKMVF

size: -
V: TRBV5-1
D: TRBD1
length: 14
J: TRBJ2-7
DNA: TGCGCCAGCAGCCCGGGACAGCCAGCCTACGAGCAGTACTTC
CDR3: CASSPGQPAYEQYF

size: -
V: TRBV4-2
D: -
length: 13
J: TRBJ2-5
DNA: TGTGCCAGCAGCCCACGGAGCGAGGAGACCCAGTACTTC
CDR3: CASSPRSEETQYF

size: -
V: TRBV4-3
D: -
length: 15
J: TRBJ1-3
DNA: TGCGCCAGCAGCCAAGGGCTGTCCTCTGGAAACACCATATATTTT
CDR3: CASSQGLSSGNTIYF

size: -
V: TRBV28
D: -
length: 16
J: TRBJ2-7
DNA: TGTGCCAGCAGTTTCTTAGAGGGCCTAGGCTCCTACGAGCAGTACTTC
CDR3: CASSFLEGLGSYEQYF

size: -
V: TRBV14
D: -
length: 15
J: TRBJ1-4
DNA: TGTGCCACCTCCGAATCGCAGGGATTTAATGAAAAACTGTTTTTT
CDR3: CATSESQGFNEKLFF

size: -
V: TRBV19
D: -
length: 13
J: TRBJ2-2
DNA: TGTGCCAGTAGCTCCGAGCCTCCCGGGGAGCTGTTTTTT
CDR3: CASSSEPPGELFF

size: -
V: TRBV7-6
D: TRBD1
length: 15
J: TRBJ2-1
DNA: TGTGCCAGCAGCTTAGAGGGCAGGGGGCAGGGTGAGCAGTTCTTC
CDR3: CASSLEGRGQGEQFF

size: once
V: TRBV5-1
D: -
length: 12
J: TRBJ2-7
DNA: TGCGCCAGCAGCTTGCAGGGCTACGAGCAGTACTTC
CDR3: CASSLQGYEQYF

size: once
V: TRBV5-6
D: -
length: 13
J: TRBJ2-7
DNA: TGTGCCAGCAGCTGGGGGGTTAGGGACGAGCAGTACTTC
CDR3: CASSWGVRDEQYF

size: -
V: TRBV15
D: -
length: 16
J: TRBJ1-2
DNA: TGTGCCACCAGCAGAGATATTCCTGCAGGAATCTATGGCTACACCTTC
CDR3: CATSRDIPAGIYGYTF

size: -
V: TRBV3-1/TRBV3-2
D: TRBD1
length: 14
J: TRBJ2-2
DNA: TGTGCCAGCAGCTCCTATACAGGGGTCGGGGAGCTGTTTTTT
CDR3: CASSSYTGVGELFF

size: -
V: TRBV28
D: TRBD1
length: 16
J: TRBJ1-4
DNA: TGTGCCAGCAGTCTACCGGGACAGGGGGCGGGGGAAAAACTGTTTTTT
CDR3: CASSLPGQGAGEKLFF

size: -
V: TRBV28
D: TRBD2
length: 16
J: TRBJ2-3
DNA: TGTGCCAGCAGTAAGGGACTAGCGGGGAGCACAGATACGCAGTATTTT
CDR3: CASSKGLAGSTDTQYF

size: -
V: TRBV7-2
D: -
length: 12
J: TRBJ2-1
DNA: TGTGCCAGCAGCATGCTAGCCGGTGAGCAGTTCTTC
CDR3: CASSMLAGEQFF

size: -
V: TRBV9
D: -
length: 14
J: TRBJ1-1
DNA: TGTGCCAGCAGCGTAGGGACAGCCAACACTGAAGCTTTCTTT
CDR3: CASSVGTANTEAFF

size: -
V: TRBV5-1
D: TRBD1
length: 16
J: TRBJ1-2
DNA: TGCGCCAGCAGCTTGGAGACAGGGGTGGCTAACTATGGCTACACCTTC
CDR3: CASSLETGVANYGYTF

size: -
V: TRBV11-2
D: -
length: 15
J: TRBJ2-7
DNA: TGTGCCAGCAGCTTAGCCGTTGGGGCATACTACGAGCAGTACTTC
CDR3: CASSLAVGAYYEQYF

size: -
V: TRBV7-9
D: TRBD2
length: 16
J: TRBJ2-3
DNA: TGTGCCAGCAGTTTTGGACTAGCGACCTCCACAGATACGCAGTATTTT
CDR3: CASSFGLATSTDTQYF

size: -
V: TRBV5-1
D: -
length: 14
J: TRBJ2-3
DNA: TGCGCCAGCAGCTTGGGGGGCTACACAGATACGCAGTATTTT
CDR3: CASSLGGYTDTQYF

size: few
V: TRBV6-5
D: TRBD1
length: 14
J: TRBJ1-1
DNA: TGTGCCAGCACCCAGACAGGGCAGGACACTGAAGCTTTCTTT
CDR3: CASTQTGQDTEAFF

size: -
V: TRBV6-2/TRBV6-3
D: TRBD2
length: 15
J: TRBJ2-1
DNA: TGTGCCAGCAGCCCTCCAGCGGGGACTTACAATGAGCAGTTCTTC
CDR3: CASSPPAGTYNEQFF

size: -
V: TRBV27
D: TRBD2
length: 16
J: TRBJ2-1
DNA: TGTGCCAGCAGTCGCCACGGGACTAGCGGGATGGGTGAGCAGTTCTTC
CDR3: CASSRHGTSGMGEQFF

size: once
V: TRBV28
D: TRBD1
length: 15
J: TRBJ1-2
DNA: TGTGCCAGCAGTTTATCGGGACAGGGGCTTAGCGGCTACACCTTC
CDR3: CASSLSGQGLSGYTF

size: -
V: TRBV6-2/TRBV6-3
D: -
length: 16
J: TRBJ1-1
DNA: TGTGCCAGCAGTTACACCATTTTGGGGCAGGGCACTGAAGCTTTCTTT
CDR3: CASSYTILGQGTEAFF

size: -
V: TRBV29-1
D: TRBD1
length: 15
J: TRBJ2-7
DNA: TGCAGCGTTGAAGGTTCGGGACAGGGGGCCTACGAGCAGTACTTC
CDR3: CSVEGSGQGAYEQYF

size: -
V: TRBV7-2
D: -
length: 17
J: TRBJ1-2
DNA: TGTGCCAGCAGCTTAGCTTTAGTCGGACAGAAATTCTATGGCTACACCTTC
CDR3: CASSLALVGQKFYGYTF

size: -
V: TRBV5-1
D: TRBD1
length: 16
J: TRBJ2-7
DNA: TGCGCCAGCAGCTTGAAACCGACAGGGGGCTTTAGCGAGCAGTACTTC
CDR3: CASSLKPTGGFSEQYF

size: -
V: TRBV5-6
D: -
length: 17
J: TRBJ2-2
DNA: TGTGCCAGCAGCCCAAGTTGGAGGGTTTCGGGCACCGGGGAGCTGTTTTTT
CDR3: CASSPSWRVSGTGELFF

size: -
V: TRBV28
D: TRBD1
length: 13
J: TRBJ1-2
DNA: TGTGCCAGCAGTTTTGCGACAGGGGTCGGCTACACCTTC
CDR3: CASSFATGVGYTF

size: -
V: TRBV2
D: TRBD2
length: 13
J: TRBJ2-5
DNA: TGTGCCAGCACCCGGACTAGCGGGAGCGAGGCGTACTTC
CDR3: CASTRTSGSEAYF

size: -
V: TRBV9
D: TRBD2
length: 16
J: TRBJ2-1
DNA: TGTGCCAGCAGCGTAGGGACACCGGGACTATCATTTGAGCAGTTCTTC
CDR3: CASSVGTPGLSFEQFF

size: -
V: TRBV6-5
D: TRBD1
length: 13
J: TRBJ1-2
DNA: TGTGCCAGCAGACCCCAGACAGGGAGCGGCTACACCTTC
CDR3: CASRPQTGSGYTF

size: once
V: TRBV19
D: -
length: 12
J: TRBJ1-2
DNA: TGTGCCAGTATGGGGGGGAACTATGGCTACACCTTC
CDR3: CASMGGNYGYTF

size: -
V: TRBV7-9
D: -
length: 13
J: TRBJ2-1
DNA: TGTGCCAGCAGCTTGGCAGGTTGGAATGAGCAGTTCTTC
CDR3: CASSLAGWNEQFF

size: -
V: TRBV19
D: TRBD1
length: 20
J: TRBJ2-6
DNA: TGTGCCAGTAGTATGCCCGGACAGGGTGCGGCGGATACTGGGGCCAACGTCCTGACTTTC
CDR3: CASSMPGQGAADTGANVLTF

size: few
V: TRBV2
D: -
length: 16
J: TRBJ1-6
DNA: TGTGCCAGCAGTGAACGATGGAGTATAGGCAATTCACCCCTCCACTTT
CDR3: CASSERWSIGNSPLHF

size: -
V: TRBV3-1/TRBV3-2
D: -
length: 15
J: TRBJ2-1
DNA: TGTGCCAGCAGCCGAGACAGGGAGGTTGGGAATGAGCAGTTCTTC
CDR3: CASSRDREVGNEQFF

size: -
V: TRBV29-1
D: -
length: 16
J: TRBJ2-7
DNA: TGCAGCGTTGAAGCGGGATATGGTAAAGAGACCTACGAGCAGTACTTC
CDR3: CSVEAGYGKETYEQYF

size: -
V: TRBV27
D: -
length: 16
J: TRBJ1-1
DNA: TGTGCCAGCAGTCCTCGGGTGAGGGGACAGAACACTGAAGCTTTCTTT
CDR3: CASSPRVRGQNTEAFF

size: -
V: TRBV7-2
D: TRBD1
length: 16
J: TRBJ2-5
DNA: TGTGCCAGCAGCTTGTCCGGGACAGGCTTACAAGAGACCCAGTACTTC
CDR3: CASSLSGTGLQETQYF

size: -
V: TRBV28
D: -
length: 14
J: TRBJ2-2
DNA: TGTGCCAGCAGTTTGCCTATCAACACCGGGGAGCTGTTTTTT
CDR3: CASSLPINTGELFF

size: -
V: TRBV5-4
D: -
length: 16
J: TRBJ2-7
DNA: TGTGCCAGCAGCTTTGATCCAGGTCGAGCCTTATACGAGCAGTACTTC
CDR3: CASSFDPGRALYEQYF

size: once
V: TRBV19
D: -
length: 14
J: TRBJ2-3
DNA: TGTGCCAGTAGTATCCAGTCTAGCACAGATACGCAGTATTTT
CDR3: CASSIQSSTDTQYF

size: -
V: TRBV4-3
D: -
length: 15
J: TRBJ1-3
DNA: TGCGCCAGCAGCCAAGCACTCACAGGGGGAAACACCATATATTTT
CDR3: CASSQALTGGNTIYF

size: -
V: TRBV5-5
D: TRBD1
length: 17
J: TRBJ2-5
DNA: TGTGCCAGCAGCTTCGGCAGGGGGATCCAGGAGCAAGAGACCCAGTACTTC
CDR3: CASSFGRGIQEQETQYF